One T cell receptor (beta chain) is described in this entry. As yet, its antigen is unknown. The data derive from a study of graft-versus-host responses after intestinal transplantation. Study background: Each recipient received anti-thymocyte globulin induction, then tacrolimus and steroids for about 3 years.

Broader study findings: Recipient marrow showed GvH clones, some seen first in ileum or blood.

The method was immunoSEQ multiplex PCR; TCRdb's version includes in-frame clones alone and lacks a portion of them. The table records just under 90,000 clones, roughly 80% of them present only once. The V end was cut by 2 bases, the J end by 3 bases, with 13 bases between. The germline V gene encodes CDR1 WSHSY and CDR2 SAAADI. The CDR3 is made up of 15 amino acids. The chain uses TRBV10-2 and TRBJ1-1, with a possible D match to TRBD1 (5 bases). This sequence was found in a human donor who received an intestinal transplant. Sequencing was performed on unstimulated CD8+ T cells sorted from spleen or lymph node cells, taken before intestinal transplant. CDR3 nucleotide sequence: TGCGCCAGCAGTGAGCCCTTCAGGGAGGACACTGAAGCTTTCTTT. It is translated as CASSEPFREDTEAFF.